This TCR beta chain is from a study of vaccination and CD4 T cells after COVID-19. Study-level information: Controls had a CEFX pool, an HIV-1 Nef pool, or no peptide added.

The Oncomine TCR Beta short-read assay was what sequenced the DNA obtained from cultured CD4+ T cells. Genomic DNA extraction was carried out from cultured CD4+ T cells. TCRdb re-called the PCR reads with MiXCR, one entry per CDR3 protein. The sample shows 9,500 to 15,000 distinct CDR3 sequences, just over 20% of them seen only once. With 0 bases removed from V and 1 base from J, the gap between germline ends came to 10 bases. The CDR3 has 15 amino acids. The germline V gene has CDR1 SGHRS and CDR2 YFSETQ. Points from the study as a whole: Spike mono-reactivity held for 304 of 307 vaccine-specific clones in convalescent patients.

This clonotype turned up a few times. As yet, its antigen is unknown. Treatment of the sample: roughly 10-day PBMC culture with coronavirus spike peptide pools or control peptides (ViraFEST assay). Half-medium replacement with fresh IL-2 medium took place on days 3 and 7. The clonotype was recovered from a human donor who received a COVID-19 vaccine. Specimen: CD4+ T cells from blood, cultured in vitro, collected before SARS-CoV-2 vaccination. This sequence joins TRBV5-1 and TRBJ1-1, with D perhaps TRBD1 (5 bases). The CDR3 sequence is CASSLVRGRNTEAFF. The DNA of the CDR3 is TGCGCCAGCAGCTTGGTGAGGGGACGGAACACTGAAGCTTTCTTT.